This T cell receptor beta chain derives from a study of response to subunit inactivated influenza vaccine. Points from the study as a whole: There was a suggestion from the authors that each seasonal influenza vaccination recruits few new T cells.

The CDR3 spans 13 residues. V was pared by 4 bases and J by 6 bases, with 14 bases between. Per germline, CDR1 SGHRS and CDR2 YFSETQ. Comment on this clonotype: Its antigen is unknown.

TCRdb analysed the RT-PCR reads with MiXCR anew, one entry per CDR3 protein. The sample has approximately 500,000 distinct CDR3 sequences, 10% to 15% seen once. The sequence was collected from a man between 50 and 59 years old who received an inactivated influenza vaccine. The V gene is TRBV5-1, the J gene TRBJ2-7; D not resolved. The material sequenced was PBMCs from blood, taken roughly 46 days after vaccination. The CDR3 region is CASSGDGVGEQYF. CDR3 sequence (DNA): TGCGCCAGCAGCGGCGATGGAGTTGGCGAGCAGTACTTC. The full variable domain, with the rest looked up from reference TRBV5-1 and TRBJ2-7, is KAGVTQTPRYLIKTRGQQVTLSCSPISGHRSVSWYQQTPGQGLQFLFEYFSETQRNKGNFPGRFSGRQFSNSRSEMNVSTLELGDSALYLCASSGDGVGEQYFGPGTRLTVT.